The 10 T cell receptor beta chains below come from one sample, sequenced in a study of cytomegalovirus exposure and HLA in healthy donors. The PCR was carried out with 60 Vbeta primers and 13 Jbeta primers. Using immunoSEQ multiplex PCR, the repertoire was profiled, and TCRdb retains in-frame clones only, with some absent. The data hold about 140,000 clones, with approximately 80% observed a single time. Sample: PBMCs. Every receptor here comes from a man in his forties in good health and CMV-seronegative.

The chain uses TRBV2 and TRBJ2-2, with D maybe TRBD2 (8 bases). The germline V gene encodes CDR1 SNHLY and CDR2 FYNNEI. With 1 base removed from V and 1 base from J, the gap between germline ends came to 22 bases. CDR3 length: 20 residues. The chain's CDR3 is CASSEVLQGRAGVNTGELFF. CDR3 in DNA: TGTGCCAGCAGTGAAGTCCTACAGGGGCGAGCGGGGGTGAACACCGGGGAGCTGTTTTTT. Full variable domain (rest looked up from reference TRBV2 and TRBJ2-2): EPEVTQTPSHQVTQMGQEVILRCVPISNHLYFYWYRQILGQKVEFLVSFYNNEISEKSEIFDDQFSVERPDGSNFTLKIRSTKLEDSAMYFCASSEVLQGRAGVNTGELFFGEGSRLTVL.

This chain links TRBV25-1 with TRBJ1-1, with 7 bases aligning to TRBD1. V was clipped by 4 bases and J by 2 bases; unmatched bases: 4. The germline V gene encodes CDR1 MGHDK and CDR2 SYGVNS. This CDR3 is 14 amino acids long. The CDR3 reads CASSGQGPNTEAFF. For the CDR3, the DNA is TGTGCCAGCAGTGGACAGGGCCCAAACACTGAAGCTTTCTTT.

This clone occurred a few times. This sequence joins TRBV4-1 and TRBJ2-3; D is undetermined. CDR3 length: 14 amino acids. V lost 1 base to trimming and J lost 0 bases, with 5 bases between them. CDR1 and CDR2 (germline): MGHRA, YSYEKL. Here the CDR3 DNA reads TGCGCCAGCAGCCAAGGGGCTAGCACAGATACGCAGTATTTT. Encoded protein: CASSQGASTDTQYF.

V usage is TRBV19 and J usage is TRBJ2-5; no clear D. Germline V gene data show CDR1 as LNHDA and CDR2 as SQIVND (reference sequence). Deletions cut 4 bases from V and 5 bases from J, with 8 bases between. The CDR3 has 12 amino acids. Written as DNA, the CDR3 is TGTGCCAGTAGTACTGACGGGGAGACCCAGTACTTC. This codes for CASSTDGETQYF.

This clone was seen only a few times. This chain joins TRBV4-2 and TRBJ2-1; perhaps TRBD2 as D (5 bases). V shed 0 bases and J shed 10 bases, with 13 bases lying between them. CDR1 is LGHNA, CDR2 YNFKEQ, per germline. The CDR3 is made up of 14 amino acids. CDR3 in amino acids: CASSQDRASGEQFF. The CDR3 DNA reads as TGTGCCAGCAGCCAAGATAGGGCCAGCGGCGAGCAGTTCTTC.

The J gene is TRBJ2-7, the V gene TRBV21-1; the listed D gene, TRBD2, was not tested against the DNA. TRBV21-1 is noted as a pseudogene. This CDR3 has 15 residues. The CDR3 protein is CASSRRLAGEGEQYF. The CDR3 coding sequence is TGTGCCAGCAGCAGGCGACTAGCGGGAGAAGGCGAGCAGTACTTC.

The count of this clone is one. The rearrangement uses TRBV7-9 and TRBJ2-2, with D perhaps TRBD2 (5 bases). CDR3 length: 18 residues. V was shortened by 5 bases and J by 7 bases, with 26 bases between the two germline ends. Germline CDR1 SEHNR, CDR2 FQNEAQ (reference sequence). CDR3 sequence reads: CASSPFRGTGVRDGELFF. CDR3 bases: TGTGCCAGCAGCCCGTTTCGGGGAACTGGAGTTAGGGACGGGGAGCTGTTTTTT.

The rearrangement links TRBV5-4 to TRBJ2-7; 7 bases map to TRBD1. This CDR3 has 14 residues. The V gene's germline CDR1 is SGHNT and CDR2 YYREEE (reference sequence). Trimming removed 3 bases from V and 2 bases from J; junction bases left unmatched: 5. The CDR3 here is CASSSRDRAYEQYF. The CDR3 DNA reads TGTGCCAGCAGCTCCCGCGACAGGGCCTACGAGCAGTACTTC. The full variable domain, with the rest looked up from reference TRBV5-4 and TRBJ2-7, is ETGVTQSPTHLIKTRGQQVTLRCSSQSGHNTVSWYQQALGQGPQFIFQYYREEENGRGNFPPRFSGLQFPNYSSELNVNALELDDSALYLCASSSRDRAYEQYFGPGTRLTVT.

The V and J genes are TRBV7-8 and TRBJ2-7, with 8 bases aligning to TRBD2. Per the germline V gene, CDR1 is SGHVS and CDR2 is FQNEAQ. This CDR3 comprises 19 residues. The V gene end was trimmed by 0 bases and the J gene end by 4 bases; junction bases not matched to a gene: 17. CDR3 coding DNA: TGTGCCAGCAGCTTAGCGCCCCAAGTCTCCGGGAGGGCCGTTTACGAGCAGTACTTC. Protein sequence: CASSLAPQVSGRAVYEQYF.

This chain connects TRBV27 to TRBJ1-1, with D possibly matching TRBD1 (5 bases). Germline values: CDR1 MNHEY, CDR2 SMNVEV (reference sequence). V lost 5 bases to trimming and J lost 7 bases, with 11 bases between them. This CDR3 region has 12 residues. The CDR3 nucleotides are TGTGCCAGCAGTGCGGGGGGATATGAAGCTTTCTTT. It specifies CASSAGGYEAFF.